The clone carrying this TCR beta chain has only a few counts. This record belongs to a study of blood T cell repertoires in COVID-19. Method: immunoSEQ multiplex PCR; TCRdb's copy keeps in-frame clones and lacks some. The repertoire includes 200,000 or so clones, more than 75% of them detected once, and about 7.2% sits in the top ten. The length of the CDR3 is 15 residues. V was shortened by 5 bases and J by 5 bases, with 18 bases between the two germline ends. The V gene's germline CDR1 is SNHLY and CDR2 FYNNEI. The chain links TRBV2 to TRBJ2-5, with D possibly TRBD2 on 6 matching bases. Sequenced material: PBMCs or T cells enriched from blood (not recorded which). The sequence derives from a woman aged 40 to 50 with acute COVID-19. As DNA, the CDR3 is TGTGCCAGCAGTCCCCGGACTACCGGAAGTGAGACCCAGTACTTC. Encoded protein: CASSPRTTGSETQYF.